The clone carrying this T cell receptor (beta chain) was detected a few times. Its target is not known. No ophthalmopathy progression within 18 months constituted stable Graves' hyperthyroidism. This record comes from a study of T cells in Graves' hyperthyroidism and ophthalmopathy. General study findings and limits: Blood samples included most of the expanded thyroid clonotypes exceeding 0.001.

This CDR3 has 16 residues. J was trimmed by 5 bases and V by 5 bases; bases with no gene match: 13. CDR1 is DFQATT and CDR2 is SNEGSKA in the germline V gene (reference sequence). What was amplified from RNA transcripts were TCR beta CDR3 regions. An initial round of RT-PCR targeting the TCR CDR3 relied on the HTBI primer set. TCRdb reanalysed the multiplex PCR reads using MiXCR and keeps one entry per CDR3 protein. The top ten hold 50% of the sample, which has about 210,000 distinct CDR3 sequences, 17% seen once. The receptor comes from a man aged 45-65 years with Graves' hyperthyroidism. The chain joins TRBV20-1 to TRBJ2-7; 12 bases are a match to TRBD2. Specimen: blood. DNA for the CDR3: TGCAGTGCTCCCCCGCCTAGCGGGAGGGCACCCAACGAGCAGTACTTC. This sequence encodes CSAPPPSGRAPNEQYF.